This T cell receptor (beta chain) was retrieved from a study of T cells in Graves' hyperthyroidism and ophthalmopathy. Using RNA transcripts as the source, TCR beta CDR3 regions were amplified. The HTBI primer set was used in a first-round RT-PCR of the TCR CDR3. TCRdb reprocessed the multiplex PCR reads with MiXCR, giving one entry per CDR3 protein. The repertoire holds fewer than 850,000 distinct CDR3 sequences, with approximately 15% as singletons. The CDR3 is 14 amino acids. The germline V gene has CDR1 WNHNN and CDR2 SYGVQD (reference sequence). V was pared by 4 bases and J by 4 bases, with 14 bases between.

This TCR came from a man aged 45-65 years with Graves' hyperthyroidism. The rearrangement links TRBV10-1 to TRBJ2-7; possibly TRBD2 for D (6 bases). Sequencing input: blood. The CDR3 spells CASSGHGSGYEQYF. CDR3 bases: TGCGCCAGCAGTGGCCACGGGAGCGGATACGAGCAGTACTTC.